A single sample is the source of the 27 T cell receptor beta chains below, sequenced in a study of T cell repertoires in cytomegalovirus infection. One entry per CDR3 protein results from TCRdb running MiXCR on the reads. There are 300,000 to 400,000 distinct CDR3 sequences in the sample; roughly 25% occur only once, and about an eighth lies in the top ten. These receptors' antigens are unknown. Sequencing was performed on cultured PBMCs, taken from culture after CMV antigen stimulation. Receptor source: a human donor in good health (CMV status not recorded). Some clones in this sample may be carry-over from other donors' samples.

A few counts support this clonotype. The V and J genes are TRBV27 and TRBJ2-7; TRBD1 matches 7 bases. Trimming removed 8 bases from V and 6 bases from J; junction bases left unmatched: 4. CDR1 is MNHEY, CDR2 SMNVEV, per germline (reference sequence). The CDR3 is made up of 11 amino acids. The DNA of the CDR3 is TGTGCCAGCCGACAGGGACCCGAGCAGTACTTC. This codes for CASRQGPEQYF.

The chain recombines TRBV6-6 with TRBJ1-5; 8 bases map to TRBD1. This CDR3 has 18 amino acids. The germline V gene has CDR1 MNHNY and CDR2 SVGAGI (reference sequence). Trimming removed 3 bases from V and 4 bases from J; junction bases left unmatched: 14. The CDR3 DNA sequence: TGTGCCAGCAGTTATGGGTTAACAGGGGGTATCGGGAATCAGCCCCAGCATTTT. Amino acids: CASSYGLTGGIGNQPQHF.

This sequence joins TRBV14 and TRBJ1-1, with D hard to call. The CDR3 is made up of 18 amino acids. CDR1 is SGHDN, CDR2 FVKESK, per germline. The V and J ends lost 0 bases and 0 bases respectively, with 17 bases between them. CDR3 DNA sequence: TGTGCCAGCAGCCAAGACCAACCCAGGCGGCTCATGAACACTGAAGCTTTCTTT. Encoded protein: CASSQDQPRRLMNTEAFF.

This clonotype was counted only a few times. The chain joins TRBV6-6 to TRBJ1-2; no clear D. Germline lookup yields CDR1 MNHNY and CDR2 SVGAGI (reference sequence). The CDR3 contains 15 residues. V was cut by 7 bases and J by 1 base, with 16 bases left in between. In DNA form, the CDR3 reads TGTGCCAGCACCACCGGACCACAATATAACTATGGCTACACCTTC. This sequence encodes CASTTGPQYNYGYTF.

V and J are TRBV20-1 and TRBJ2-1, with 12 bases that match TRBD2. The CDR3 totals 15 residues. The V segment lost 3 bases and the J segment 10 bases; nucleotides outside the gene matches: 10. Per the germline V gene, CDR1 is DFQATT and CDR2 is SNEGSKA (reference sequence). The CDR3 bases are TGCAGTGCTAGCCTTGGACCGGGGACTAGCGGGGAGCAGTTCTTC. Translated: CSASLGPGTSGEQFF.

The V and J genes are TRBV7-9 and TRBJ2-7; 9 nucleotides line up with TRBD1. The CDR3 covers 16 residues. Looked up from germline, CDR1 is SEHNR and CDR2 is FQNEAQ (reference sequence). J was trimmed by 1 base and V by 5 bases; bases with no gene match: 9. The CDR3 nucleotides are TGTGCCAGCAGCCTCTCGGACAGGGGATGGTCCTACGAGCAGTACTTC. Translation gives CASSLSDRGWSYEQYF. The whole variable domain, filled in from reference TRBV7-9 and TRBJ2-7, reads DTGVSQNPRHKITKRGQNVTFRCDPISEHNRLYWYRQTLGQGPEFLTYFQNEAQLEKSRLLSDRFSAERPKGSFSTLEIQRTEQGDSAMYLCASSLSDRGWSYEQYFGPGTRLTVT.

The table lists this clonotype with a few counts. V usage is TRBV7-8 and J usage is TRBJ2-5; 7 bases align to TRBD1. The junction had 12 bases not matched to a gene; V was cut back by 3 bases and J by 2 bases. Germline values: CDR1 SGHVS, CDR2 FQNEAQ. The CDR3 is 17 residues long. CDR3 in amino acids: CASSFNPGTADQETQYF. CDR3 DNA sequence: TGTGCCAGCAGCTTCAATCCGGGGACAGCCGATCAAGAGACCCAGTACTTC.

The V call is TRBV28, the J call TRBJ2-7; D uncertain. This CDR3 has 13 residues. V was pared by 2 bases and J by 7 bases, with 12 bases between. Germline CDR1 is MDHEN and CDR2 is SYDVKM. CDR3 sequence: CASSLAPFGEQYF. Written as DNA, the CDR3 is TGTGCCAGCAGTTTAGCCCCGTTTGGGGAGCAGTACTTC.

This clonotype showed up just a few times. This chain joins TRBV5-6 and TRBJ2-6, with D perhaps assigned TRBD1 or TRBD2 (6 bases each). Trimming shortened V by 1 base and J by 0 bases, and 14 bases separated the two germline ends. Germline lookup yields CDR1 SGHDT and CDR2 YYEEEE. The CDR3 sequence is 18 residues long. This chain's CDR3 is CASSLIGGRHSGANVLTF. Here the CDR3 DNA reads TGTGCCAGCAGCTTGATTGGGGGGCGTCACTCTGGGGCCAACGTCCTGACTTTC.

The table lists this clonotype with many counts. The CDR3, as DNA: TGTGCCAGCAGCTTGACTATACCTGGGACTAGCGGTTACAATGAGCAGTTCTTC. Amino acid sequence: CASSLTIPGTSGYNEQFF. This chain joins TRBV7-6 and TRBJ2-1, with 11 bases fitting TRBD2. Germline V gene data show CDR1 as SGHVS and CDR2 as FNYEAQ. CDR3 length equals 18 residues. The junction had 11 bases not matched to a gene; V was cut back by 3 bases and J by 4 bases.

The genes are TRBV20-1 and TRBJ1-2, with 8 bases matching TRBD1. Unmatched junction bases numbered 6, after V lost 5 bases and J lost 4 bases. CDR3 length equals 13 residues. Germline CDR1 DFQATT, CDR2 SNEGSKA (reference sequence). The CDR3, as DNA: TGCAGTGCTCGTCAGGGGGCCAGCTATGGCTACACCTTC. Protein sequence: CSARQGASYGYTF.

The chain carries TRBV10-3 and TRBJ2-5, with D possibly being TRBD1 (6 bases). The CDR3 extends over 13 amino acids. The V and J ends lost 6 bases and 1 base respectively, with 9 bases between them. Germline loops: CDR1 ENHRY, CDR2 SYGVKD. The CDR3 DNA reads as TGTGCCATCAGCGGACAGACCCAAGAGACCCAGTACTTC. It translates to CAISGQTQETQYF.

The J gene is TRBJ1-2, the V gene TRBV7-2, with 7 positions matching TRBD1. Germline V gives CDR1 SGHTA, CDR2 FQGNSA. CDR3 length: 14 residues. The V segment lost 1 base and the J segment 4 bases; nucleotides outside the gene matches: 3. The CDR3 here is CASSLEQGPYGYTF. The CDR3 DNA follows: TGTGCCAGCAGCTTAGAACAGGGGCCCTATGGCTACACCTTC.

This clonotype was seen only a few times. The chain joins TRBV7-2 to TRBJ2-1; TRBD1 might be the D (6 bases). The germline V gene has CDR1 SGHTA and CDR2 FQGNSA. The ends were cut back, 5 bases at V and 0 bases at J, with 11 bases in the middle. This CDR3 is 15 amino acids long. The CDR3 region is CASSLGQISYNEQFF. The CDR3, as DNA: TGTGCCAGCAGCCTCGGACAGATCTCCTACAATGAGCAGTTCTTC.

This clonotype was recorded a few times. The rearrangement links TRBV12-3 or TRBV12-4 to TRBJ2-3; D remains ambiguous. The germline V and J ends were trimmed by 11 bases and 6 bases, with 9 bases remaining between them. The CDR3 has 10 residues. The CDR3 is CADARDTQYF. DNA for the CDR3: TGTGCCGATGCGAGGGATACGCAGTATTTT.

Many counts were recorded for this clonotype. This chain joins TRBV7-2 and TRBJ2-3; D not certain. Germline lookup yields CDR1 SGHTA and CDR2 FQGNSA. The CDR3 runs to 14 residues. The ends were cut back, 1 base at V and 2 bases at J, with 7 bases in the middle. CDR3 protein: CASSLEGLTDTQYF. The CDR3 nucleotides read TGTGCCAGCAGCTTAGAGGGCCTCACAGATACGCAGTATTTT.

This clonotype was detected a few times. The chain couples TRBV7-2 to TRBJ1-2; a possible D gene is TRBD1 (5 bases). The V end lost 4 bases, the J end lost 3 bases, and 21 bases lay between the germline ends. Germline V CDR1 and CDR2: SGHTA, FQGNSA. This CDR3 contains 17 residues. The CDR3 nucleotides read TGTGCCAGCAGCTCAACAACCGGACTCGGACAATACTATGGCTACACCTTC. It yields the protein CASSSTTGLGQYYGYTF. Full variable domain (missing parts from reference TRBV7-2 and TRBJ1-2): GAGVSQSPSNKVTEKGKDVELRCDPISGHTALYWYRQSLGQGLEFLIYFQGNSAPDKSGLPSDRFSAERTGGSVSTLTIQRTQQEDSAVYLCASSSTTGLGQYYGYTFGSGTRLTVV.

As for this clonotype: This may arise from a read error, as a much more abundant clone is one base away. The conserved final phenylalanine or tryptophan is absent from the CDR3, which likely points to a read error. The J gene is TRBJ1-5, the V gene TRBV7-6, with D possibly being TRBD1 (5 bases). The CDR3 totals 15 residues. V was clipped by 5 bases and J by 2 bases, with 13 bases between them. Germline CDR1 reads SGHVS; CDR2 reads FNYEAQ. The DNA for the CDR3 is TGTGCCAGCAGCCCCCCTGGGACCCGCAATCAGCCCCAGCATTTA. Protein: CASSPPGTRNQPQHL.

At least ten counts were recorded for this clonotype. The chain's CDR3 is CSVVLAGGAYTGELFF. In nucleotides, the CDR3 is TGCAGCGTTGTCTTAGCGGGAGGGGCGTACACCGGGGAGCTGTTTTTT. The chain carries TRBV29-1 and TRBJ2-2; 11 positions agree with TRBD2. Trimming took 4 bases from V and 3 from J; bases not matched to a gene: 7. This CDR3 comprises 16 residues. Per the germline V gene, CDR1 is SQVTM and CDR2 is ANQGSEA.

This clonotype has just a few counts. The chain employs TRBV5-6 and TRBJ1-1; 7 bases match TRBD1. Germline assignment: CDR1 SGHDT and CDR2 YYEEEE. The CDR3 contains 15 residues. J was trimmed by 5 bases and V by 3 bases; bases with no gene match: 10. CDR3 sequence reads: CASSSYLTGSTEAFF. The CDR3 nucleotides read TGTGCCAGCAGCTCCTACCTGACAGGGAGTACTGAAGCTTTCTTT.

This chain connects TRBV6-5 to TRBJ2-3; a weak D match, TRBD2 (6 bases). Trimming shortened V by 6 bases and J by 6 bases, and 13 bases separated the two germline ends. The CDR3 totals 13 residues. The germline CDR1 and CDR2 sequences are MNHEY and SVGAGI. The CDR3 sequence: CASRDGGLDTQYF. In DNA, the CDR3 is TGTGCCAGCAGGGACGGGGGATTGGATACGCAGTATTTT.

The V and J genes are TRBV10-3 and TRBJ1-5; D perhaps matches TRBD1 (6 bases). Trimming cost V 10 bases and J 5 bases, with 21 bases left between them. The CDR3 has 15 residues. Germline values: CDR1 ENHRY, CDR2 SYGVKD. The DNA of the CDR3 is TGTGCCACCTCCCCCGATACAGGGAAATATCAGCCCCAGCATTTT. This encodes CATSPDTGKYQPQHF.

In this sample, this clonotype turned up many times. This chain links TRBV7-8 with TRBJ2-3, with 12 bases identical to TRBD2. Germline CDR1 and CDR2: SGHVS and FQNEAQ. The CDR3 loop spans 16 amino acids. V gave up 6 bases and J gave up 0 bases; unmatched junction bases: 4. Here the CDR3 DNA reads TGTGCCAGCAGTCCCCTAGCGGGAGGGAGCACAGATACGCAGTATTTT. Translating it yields CASSPLAGGSTDTQYF.

The chain couples TRBV7-2 to TRBJ1-2, with 10 bases aligning to TRBD1. With 5 bases clipped from V and 7 bases from J, the junction kept 13 bases outside the gene matches. The CDR3 covers 16 residues. The germline V gene has CDR1 SGHTA and CDR2 FQGNSA. CDR3 DNA: TGTGCCAGCAGCCCGCCCCCGGGACAGGGGATCTCTGGCTACACCTTC. This encodes CASSPPPGQGISGYTF.

This clonotype was seen at least ten times. This chain uses TRBV7-2 with TRBJ1-5, with D perhaps matching TRBD1 (6 bases). There are 15 residues in the CDR3. V was clipped by 5 bases and J by 0 bases, with 11 bases between them. The germline CDR1 and CDR2 sequences are SGHTA and FQGNSA. The CDR3 here is CASSPRGYSNQPQHF. Written as DNA, the CDR3 is TGTGCCAGCAGCCCCAGGGGTTATAGCAATCAGCCCCAGCATTTT.

This clonotype has ten or more counts. The chain recombines TRBV7-2 with TRBJ2-7; D is undetermined. The V end lost 4 bases, the J end lost 5 bases, and 12 bases lay between the germline ends. Germline CDR1 and CDR2: SGHTA and FQGNSA. The CDR3 has 13 amino acids. The chain's CDR3 is CASSSFLDDEQYV. Written as DNA, the CDR3 is TGTGCCAGCAGCTCCTTCTTAGACGACGAGCAGTACGTC.

The rearrangement joins TRBV7-9 to TRBJ2-5, with a possible D match to TRBD2 (5 bases). There are 14 residues in the CDR3. In germline, CDR1 is SEHNR, CDR2 FQNEAQ (reference sequence). Trimming pared 6 bases from V and 3 bases from J, leaving 14 bases between. CDR3 residues: CASRRVAGEETQYF. The CDR3 DNA reads as TGTGCCAGCAGGAGGGTGGCTGGAGAAGAGACCCAGTACTTC.